This T cell receptor beta chain was obtained from a study of blood T cell repertoires in COVID-19 (dated by TCRdb to between 2020 and 2021). Study-wide context: Collaborator samples came from the United States, Italy and Spain and covered acute and convalescent phases of COVID-19. The sample metadata nearly always contained a de-identified subject ID, COVID-19 status, age in years and sex. Where available, HLA class I and class II types were obtained from metadata supplied by the sample provider rather than from assay-based typing. Deeply sampled blood TCRbeta repertoires from subjects exposed to, actively infected with, or recovered from COVID-19 were included in the dataset. The material from the prospective study consisted of cDNA or gDNA derived from T cells, B-cell-depleted T cells, or PBMCs. Samples came from the ongoing ImmuneRACE study (first 160 participants) plus 1,254 subjects from 6 global collaborators. The repertoires were made available in a free public database intended to serve as a resource for research on the immune response to SARS-CoV-2. Study-wide conclusions, independent of this receptor: How much clinical and demographic metadata was included differed by source and by participant, and the metadata was provided uncurated.

Another Seattle source contributed samples from volunteer blood donors who had recovered from COVID-19. Each collaborating institution followed its own protocols to collect whole blood in K2EDTA tubes. For TCRbeta analysis, collaborator samples were shipped as frozen whole blood, as isolated PBMCs, or as DNA extracted from either sample type. At the junction V is shortened by 4 bases and J by 2 bases; bases outside the gene matches: 0. The cysteine opens and the phenylalanine closes a CDR3 of 15 amino acids. Only CDR3 DNA is held: 45 bases, read in frame from base 1. In the germline V gene (reference sequence), CDR1 corresponds to MNHEY and CDR2 to SMNVEV. TCRbeta CDR3 regions were amplified from genomic DNA by means of the immunoSEQ Assay, a bias-controlled multiplex PCR. The authors' analysis ran thus. Nucleated cell counts per sample were estimated from amplification of reference gene primers within the assay. Sequence reads were collapsed and filtered to measure the absolute abundance of every unique TCRbeta CDR3 rearrangement. For each sample, productive Simpson clonality was calculated by taking the square root of Simpson's diversity index across productive rearrangements. TCRdb stores this immuneACCESS table with in-frame sequences only. Part of the clones is absent; in the studies checked, under half of the shortfall reflects unresolved V genes, and no reason is known for the rest. Clone size and V and J calls were adopted from that table, with D and trimming inferred from the DNA. Counted in this sample were under 250,000 clones; around 83% of them appeared once. The top ten constitute 2.9% of the sample.

As for this clone: Its specific antigen is unknown. It has no much larger one-base neighbor in the sample; base qualities were not kept.

The sample comprised peripheral blood. The clonotype originates from a man aged 50 or older who had recovered from COVID-19. Recombination connected TRBV27 to TRBJ2-7; TRBD2 fits 15 bases in the junction. The CDR3 reads CASSWTSGGAYEQYF. The sequence in DNA is TGTGCCAGCAGTTGGACTAGCGGGGGGGCCTACGAGCAGTACTTC.